This note documents a single TCR beta chain sequence. This specimen belongs to a study of control samples from healthy donors and cancer patients. The germline CDR1 and CDR2 sequences are MDHEN and SYDVKM. This CDR3 has 17 residues. After removal of 3 bases from V and 6 bases from J, the junction contained 15 bases not matched to a gene. Sequencing was performed with immunoSEQ multiplex PCR; in TCRdb, only in-frame clones are kept and a portion is missing. Counted here are over 45,000 clones, around 90% occurring once; the ten biggest clones make up about 1.4%. The TCR was taken from a middle-aged man with colorectal cancer. The sequencing sample was made of PBMCs. The chain recombines TRBV28 with TRBJ1-1; TRBD1 aligns across 8 bases. For the CDR3, the DNA is TGTGCCAGCAGTTTCCTTCGACAGGGGAAGGTCGGCGCTGAAGCTTTCTTT. Translation: CASSFLRQGKVGAEAFF.